Listed here is a single TCR beta chain. This specimen belongs to a study of blood T cell repertoires in COVID-19. Clones were sequenced by immunoSEQ multiplex PCR, and TCRdb holds only the in-frame ones, with some missing. Among just under 350,000 clones, about 89% were seen once, and the ten largest hold about 6%. Germline-derived CDR1 and CDR2 are MNHEY and SMNVEV (reference sequence). Trimming stripped 2 bases from V and 4 bases from J, with 12 bases between. The CDR3 extends over 14 amino acids. One Seattle source followed patients from active infection through their disease course. The clonotype originates from a woman aged 50 to 60 with COVID-19, enrolled during active disease. The chain combines TRBV27 with TRBJ2-7, with D uncertain. Sequencing was carried out using peripheral blood. Here the CDR3 DNA reads TGTGCCAGCAGTTTAGCCGCAGCGAAATACGAGCAGTACTTC. Its protein product is CASSLAAAKYEQYF.